This T cell receptor (beta chain) was profiled in a study of cytomegalovirus exposure and HLA in healthy donors. This CDR3 has 13 residues. V shed 6 bases and J shed 8 bases, with 13 bases lying between them. Germline V gene lookup returns CDR1 MNHNY and CDR2 SVGAGI (reference sequence). To note about this clone: Its antigen is unidentified.

PCR employed 60 Vbeta and 13 Jbeta primers. Sequenced by immunoSEQ multiplex PCR; TCRdb stores in-frame clones only, minus some. Here the sample spans 50,000 to 60,000 clones, around 78% being singletons. Study-level findings and limits: Cytomegalovirus-associated TCR beta chains were listed, numbering some 150. The majority of TCR sequences were rare, yet some public TCRs appeared in many donors. In vitro testing confirmed a few CMV-associated chains as specific for CMV antigens.

This rearrangement joins TRBV6-6 to TRBJ2-2; D might be TRBD1 (7 bases). The receptor comes from a female donor in good health and CMV-seronegative. The sample was PBMCs. As DNA, the CDR3 is TGTGCCAGCAGAGGCAGGGGGGCAGGGGAGCTGTTTTTT. This translates into CASRGRGAGELFF.